A single sample gave rise to the 10 T cell receptor beta chains below, sequenced in a study of cytomegalovirus exposure and HLA in healthy donors. The PCR contained 60 Vbeta and 13 Jbeta primers. The data were produced by immunoSEQ multiplex PCR, yet TCRdb's version contains in-frame clones alone and is incomplete. The sample holds 150,000 to 200,000 clones, 68% seen once. The sample was PBMCs. These receptors originate from a man between 45 and 60 years old in good health and CMV-seronegative.

This clone occurred a few times. The chain carries TRBV6-5 and TRBJ1-2, with D maybe TRBD1 (6 bases). V lost 4 bases, J lost 7 bases, and 16 bases lay in between. The CDR3 totals 14 residues. The germline CDR1 and CDR2 sequences are MNHEY and SVGAGI. CDR3 loop: CASSFRAGEGGYTF. The CDR3 DNA follows: TGTGCCAGCAGTTTTCGGGCAGGGGAGGGTGGCTACACCTTC.

This clone turned up a few times. The chain joins TRBV10-3 to TRBJ2-1; 9 bases match TRBD1. Germline V lookup: CDR1 ENHRY, CDR2 SYGVKD. The CDR3 totals 13 residues. Trimming cost V 6 bases and J 6 bases; bases outside gene matches: 3. CDR3 nucleotides: TGTGCCATCAGGGGGACAGGGACCAATGAGCAGTTCTTC. Residues: CAIRGTGTNEQFF.

In its sample, this clone was seen a few times. The rearrangement joins TRBV2 to TRBJ1-1, with TRBD1 identical over 8 bases. Unmatched junction bases numbered 7, after V lost 10 bases and J lost 6 bases. From germline, CDR1 is SNHLY and CDR2 FYNNEI. The CDR3 has 12 amino acids. The CDR3 bases are TGTGCCACCACAGGGGGGGAAGCTGAAGCTTTCTTT. It yields the protein CATTGGEAEAFF.

The CDR3 protein is CASSNRDDTEAFF. CDR3 bases: TGTGCCAGCTCAAACAGGGATGACACTGAAGCTTTCTTT. The chain couples TRBV18 to TRBJ1-1; D may be TRBD1 (6 bases). CDR3 length: 13 amino acids. V was shortened by 5 bases and J by 3 bases, with 10 bases between the two germline ends. The germline gives CDR1 KGHSH, CDR2 LQKENI.

This chain links TRBV20-1 with TRBJ1-2; D gene unclear. The germline CDR1 and CDR2 sequences are DFQATT and SNEGSKA (reference sequence). The CDR3 totals 10 residues. CDR3 amino acids: CIGEGSGYTF. The CDR3 DNA follows: TGCATCGGGGAGGGCAGCGGCTACACCTTC.

The V and J genes are TRBV9 and TRBJ1-1; no clear D gene. V was cut by 0 bases and J by 7 bases, with 10 bases left in between. Germline assignment: CDR1 SGDLS and CDR2 YYNGEE. CDR3 length: 13 amino acids. The DNA for the CDR3 is TGTGCCAGCAGCGTAGATGGCAGGAATGAAGCTTTCTTT. Translating it yields CASSVDGRNEAFF.

This clone showed up just once. This chain connects TRBV11-2 to TRBJ2-5, with 11 nucleotides matching TRBD2. Germline values: CDR1 SGHAT, CDR2 FQNNGV. V shed 5 bases, J shed 5 bases, and the junction held 10 bases outside the gene matches. The CDR3 runs to 16 residues. The CDR3 nucleotides read TGTGCCAGCAGCATTTTAGCGGGGGGGCCGGCGGAGACCCAGTACTTC. Amino acids: CASSILAGGPAETQYF.

The chain employs TRBV7-2 and TRBJ2-7, with D perhaps TRBD2 (7 bases). CDR3 size: 15 residues. Germline V lookup: CDR1 SGHTA, CDR2 FQGNSA. V dropped 1 base and J dropped 2 bases, with 12 bases sitting between them. CDR3 loop: CASSLVGGGTYEQYF. For the CDR3, the DNA is TGTGCCAGCAGCTTAGTGGGGGGGGGCACCTACGAGCAGTACTTC.

The chain joins TRBV11-2 to TRBJ2-1; 8 positions agree with TRBD1. J was trimmed by 7 bases and V by 1 base; bases with no gene match: 6. The CDR3 has 15 amino acids. CDR1 and CDR2 (germline): SGHAT, FQNNGV. DNA of the CDR3: TGTGCCAGCAGCTTAGCCGGGACAGGTGGGAATGAGCAGTTCTTC. Amino acids: CASSLAGTGGNEQFF.

V and J are TRBV4-2 and TRBJ1-1, with a weak D call TRBD1 (6 bases). The CDR3 consists of 18 residues. Trimming took 0 bases from V and 0 from J, leaving 17 bases between them. Germline lookup yields CDR1 LGHNA and CDR2 YNFKEQ. The chain's CDR3 is CASSQDPGAWDMNTEAFF. CDR3 nucleotide sequence: TGTGCCAGCAGCCAAGATCCTGGTGCTTGGGACATGAACACTGAAGCTTTCTTT.